These T cell receptor beta chains were read from a single sample in a study of T cells after yellow fever vaccination. A single record per CDR3 protein comes from TCRdb applying MiXCR to the 5' RACE reads. This table holds about 73,000 distinct CDR3 sequences, approximately 7.5% found once. Here the sequenced sample was CD8+ T cells sorted from PBMCs, taken on the day of the yellow fever booster vaccination. The receptors come from a man younger than 40 who received the YFV17D yellow fever vaccine. The conserved cysteine and the conserved F or W are not part of the CDR3 here.

V gene	J gene	CDR3 protein
TRBV5-5	TRBJ2-2	ASSLYAGEATGELF
TRBV20-1	TRBJ1-1	SARDRAVWNTEAF
TRBV18	TRBJ2-7	ASSPTSGSFYEQY
TRBV28	TRBJ2-1	ASGVFGRDEQF
TRBV12-3/TRBV12-4	TRBJ2-1	ATKEGDNEQF
TRBV28	TRBJ2-7	ASLNSGRASYEQY
TRBV6-2/TRBV6-3	TRBJ2-3	ASSNTGNPSDTQY
TRBV20-1	TRBJ2-7	CARGLAGSGYEQY
TRBV7-2	TRBJ1-3	ASSEDGPYSGNTIY
TRBV12-3/TRBV12-4	TRBJ2-5	ASGGLAGETQY
TRBV9	TRBJ2-2	ASSVGDSTTGELF
TRBV4-1	TRBJ2-7	ASSPRDLSYEQY
TRBV20-1	TRBJ1-5	SASEAGYRLQPQH
TRBV20-1	TRBJ2-1	SARVLAGNNEQF
TRBV20-1	TRBJ2-1	SASAPGLAAPYNEQF
TRBV11-2	TRBJ2-1	ASSLVDATYNEQF
TRBV7-3	TRBJ2-1	ASSPDGNNEQF
TRBV6-1	TRBJ2-7	ASREGGSVYEQY